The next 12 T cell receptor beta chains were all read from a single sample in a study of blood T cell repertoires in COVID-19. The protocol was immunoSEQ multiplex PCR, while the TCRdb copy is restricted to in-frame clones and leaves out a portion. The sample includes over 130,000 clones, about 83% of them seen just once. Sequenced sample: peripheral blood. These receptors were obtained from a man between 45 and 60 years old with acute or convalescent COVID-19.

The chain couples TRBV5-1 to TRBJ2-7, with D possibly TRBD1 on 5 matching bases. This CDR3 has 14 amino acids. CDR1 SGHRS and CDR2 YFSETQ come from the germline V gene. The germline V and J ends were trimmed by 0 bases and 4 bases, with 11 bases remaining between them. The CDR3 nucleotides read TGCGCCAGCAGCTTGGGACAGCACCCGTACGAGCAGTACTTC. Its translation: CASSLGQHPYEQYF.

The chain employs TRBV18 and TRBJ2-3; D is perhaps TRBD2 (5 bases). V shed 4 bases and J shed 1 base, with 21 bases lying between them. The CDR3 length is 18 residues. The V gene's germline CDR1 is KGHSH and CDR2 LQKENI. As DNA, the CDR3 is TGTGCCAGCTCACGACCGATCCCGAGGGTTGGTGGCACAGATACGCAGTATTTT. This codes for CASSRPIPRVGGTDTQYF.

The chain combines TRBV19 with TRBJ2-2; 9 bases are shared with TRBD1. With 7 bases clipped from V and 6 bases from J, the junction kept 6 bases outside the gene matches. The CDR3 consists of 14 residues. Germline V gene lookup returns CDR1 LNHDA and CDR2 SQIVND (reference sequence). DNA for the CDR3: TGTGCCAGTACCGGGACAGGGAGGGCCGGGGAGCTGTTTTTT. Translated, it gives CASTGTGRAGELFF.

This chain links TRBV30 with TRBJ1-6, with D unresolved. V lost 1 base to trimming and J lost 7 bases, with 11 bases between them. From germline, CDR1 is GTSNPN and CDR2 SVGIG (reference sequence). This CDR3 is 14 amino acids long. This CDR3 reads CAWSERSSNSPLHF. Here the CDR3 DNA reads TGTGCCTGGAGTGAAAGGAGCTCCAATTCACCCCTCCACTTT.

The CDR3 DNA sequence: TGTGCCAGCAGCCCCTCCGGGGTACACTACGAGCAGTACTTC. Its protein product is CASSPSGVHYEQYF. This chain uses TRBV3-1 (or the pseudogene TRBV3-2) with TRBJ2-7, with a possible D match to TRBD2 (5 bases). The germline CDR1 and CDR2 sequences are LGHDT and YNNKEL (reference sequence). V was trimmed by 4 bases and J by 3 bases, leaving 13 bases between them. The CDR3 extends over 14 amino acids.

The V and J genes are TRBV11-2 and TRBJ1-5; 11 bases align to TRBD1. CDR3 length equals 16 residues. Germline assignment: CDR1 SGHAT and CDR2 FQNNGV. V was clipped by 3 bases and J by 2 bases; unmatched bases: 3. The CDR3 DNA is TGTGCCAGCAGCTTGGGACAGGGGGGACGCAATCAGCCCCAGCATTTT. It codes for CASSLGQGGRNQPQHF.

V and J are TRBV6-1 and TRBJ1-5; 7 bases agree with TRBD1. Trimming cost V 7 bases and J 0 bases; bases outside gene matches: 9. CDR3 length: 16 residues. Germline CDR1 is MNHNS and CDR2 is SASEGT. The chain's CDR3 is CASIEGALYSNQPQHF. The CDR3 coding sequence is TGTGCCAGCATTGAGGGGGCCTTATATAGCAATCAGCCCCAGCATTTT.

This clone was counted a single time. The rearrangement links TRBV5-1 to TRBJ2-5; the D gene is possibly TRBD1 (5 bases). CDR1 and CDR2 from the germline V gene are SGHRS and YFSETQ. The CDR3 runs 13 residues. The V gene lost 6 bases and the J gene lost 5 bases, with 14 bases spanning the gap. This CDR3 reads CASMLQGEETQYF. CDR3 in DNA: TGCGCCAGCATGTTGCAGGGCGAGGAGACCCAGTACTTC.

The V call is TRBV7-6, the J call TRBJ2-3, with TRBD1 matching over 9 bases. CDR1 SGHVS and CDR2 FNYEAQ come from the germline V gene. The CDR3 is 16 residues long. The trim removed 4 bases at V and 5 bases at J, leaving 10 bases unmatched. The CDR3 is CASSSTYRGRLDTQYF. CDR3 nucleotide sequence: TGTGCCAGCAGCTCCACCTACAGGGGGCGCCTAGATACGCAGTATTTT.

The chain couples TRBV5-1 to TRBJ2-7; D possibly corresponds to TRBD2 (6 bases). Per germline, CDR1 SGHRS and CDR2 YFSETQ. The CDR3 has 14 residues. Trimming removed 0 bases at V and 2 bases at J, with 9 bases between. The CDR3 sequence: CASSLAGGPYEQYF. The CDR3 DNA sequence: TGCGCCAGCAGCTTGGCCGGGGGACCCTACGAGCAGTACTTC.

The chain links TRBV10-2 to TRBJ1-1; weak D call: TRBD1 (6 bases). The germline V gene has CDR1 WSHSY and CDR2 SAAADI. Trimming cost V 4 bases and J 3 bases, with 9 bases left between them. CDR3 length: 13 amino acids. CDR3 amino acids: CASSGRQDTEAFF. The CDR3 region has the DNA TGCGCCAGCAGTGGGAGACAGGACACTGAAGCTTTCTTT.

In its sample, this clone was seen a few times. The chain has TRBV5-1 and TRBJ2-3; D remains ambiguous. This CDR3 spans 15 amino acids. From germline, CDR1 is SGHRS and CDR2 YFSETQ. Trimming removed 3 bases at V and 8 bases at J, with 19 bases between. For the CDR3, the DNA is TGCGCCAGCAGCTCGACCGACGCTCTTACGGGTACGCAGTATTTT. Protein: CASSSTDALTGTQYF.